This T cell receptor (beta chain) was identified during a study of graft-versus-host responses after intestinal transplantation. Study information: Induction using anti-thymocyte globulin, followed by tacrolimus and steroids for two to four years, was given to all recipients. Study-level points and caveats: Peak levels of circulating GvH clones tracked with early post-transplant HvG declines. Recipient marrow harbored GvH clones, some of which surfaced first in ileum or blood. The presence of high graft-versus-host to host-versus-graft clonal ratios in allografts characterized patients with graft-donor T cell macrochimerism.

The length of the CDR3 is 17 residues. CDR1 and CDR2 (germline): MGHRA, YSYEKL. V trimming: 2 bases; J trimming: 4 bases; junction bases outside the gene matches: 14. Sequencing was performed with immunoSEQ multiplex PCR; in TCRdb, only in-frame clones are kept and a portion is missing. The profile shows tens of thousands of clones, about 90% of them singletons. A note on this clone: The target antigen is unknown.

The V and J genes are TRBV4-1 and TRBJ2-7; 7 bases are a match to TRBD1. This receptor was taken from a human donor who received an intestinal transplant. The sequenced sample was unstimulated CD8+ T cells sorted from spleen or lymph node cells, obtained before intestinal transplant. The CDR3 bases are TGCGCCAGCAGCCAAAGGGGGCATAGAGACAGGAGTTACGAGCAGTACTTC. Amino acids: CASSQRGHRDRSYEQYF.